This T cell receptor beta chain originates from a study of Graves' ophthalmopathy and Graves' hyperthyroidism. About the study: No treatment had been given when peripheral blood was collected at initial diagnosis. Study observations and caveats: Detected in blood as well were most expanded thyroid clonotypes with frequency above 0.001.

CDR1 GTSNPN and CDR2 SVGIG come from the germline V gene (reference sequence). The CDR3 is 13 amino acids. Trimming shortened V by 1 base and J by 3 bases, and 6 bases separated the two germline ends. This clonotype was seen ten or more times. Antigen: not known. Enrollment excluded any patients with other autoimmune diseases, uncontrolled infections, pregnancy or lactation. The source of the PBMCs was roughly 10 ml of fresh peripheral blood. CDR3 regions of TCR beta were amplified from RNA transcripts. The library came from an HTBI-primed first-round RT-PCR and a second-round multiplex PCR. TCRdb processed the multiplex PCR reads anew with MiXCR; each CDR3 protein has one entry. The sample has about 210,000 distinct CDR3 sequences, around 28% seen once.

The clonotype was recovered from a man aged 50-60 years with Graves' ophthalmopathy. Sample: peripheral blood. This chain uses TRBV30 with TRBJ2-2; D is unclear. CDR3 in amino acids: CAWSDKDTGELFF. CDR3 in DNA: TGTGCCTGGAGTGATAAGGACACCGGGGAGCTGTTTTTT. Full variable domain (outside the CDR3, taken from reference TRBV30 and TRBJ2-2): SQTIHQWPATLVQPVGSPLSLECTVEGTSNPNLYWYRQAAGRGLQLLFYSVGIGQISSEVPQNLSASRPQDRQFILSSKKLLLSDSGFYLCAWSDKDTGELFFGEGSRLTVL.